These 31 T cell receptor beta chains came from one sample sequenced in a study of prognosis after radiotherapy for stage I lung cancer. Amplification of the TCR beta CDR3 (from genomic DNA) was done by two-round multiplex PCR. Primers specific to each TRBV and TRBJ gene were used in first-round PCR. TCRdb passed the multiplex PCR reads through MiXCR, listing each CDR3 protein once. Of around 26,000 distinct CDR3 sequences in the sample, roughly 46% are singletons; the top ten hold about 16%. Sample: PBMCs, taken before or after stereotactic body radiation therapy (not recorded which). These receptors came from a donor of 50 years or more with non-small cell lung cancer.

In its sample, this clonotype ranks as medium-sized. The V call is TRBV6-2 or TRBV6-3, the J call TRBJ2-5; 7 bases map to TRBD2. The junction had 2 bases not matched to a gene; V was cut back by 9 bases and J by 1 base. The germline gives CDR1 MNHEY, CDR2 SVGEGT. The CDR3 contains 12 residues. The CDR3 loop is CASKRGQETQYF. DNA for the CDR3: TGTGCCAGTAAGCGGGGCCAAGAGACCCAGTACTTC.

The chain uses TRBV6-2 or TRBV6-3 and TRBJ2-3, with TRBD1 matching 7 bases. The V gene end was trimmed by 5 bases and the J gene end by 5 bases; junction bases not matched to a gene: 10. Looked up from germline, CDR1 is MNHEY and CDR2 is SVGEGT. The CDR3 runs 15 residues. DNA for the CDR3: TGTGCCAGCAGTGAGGGGAACAGGGGCGGAGATACGCAGTATTTT. Protein: CASSEGNRGGDTQYF.

This clonotype was recorded many times. The chain links TRBV7-3 to TRBJ1-2; 8 positions match TRBD1. The CDR3 totals 14 residues. The V gene end was trimmed by 2 bases and the J gene end by 6 bases; junction bases not matched to a gene: 5. Germline V lookup: CDR1 SGHTA, CDR2 FQGTGA. The CDR3 reads CASSLGGTGDGYTF. The CDR3 DNA reads as TGTGCCAGCAGCTTAGGTGGGACAGGAGATGGCTACACCTTC.

In its sample, this clonotype is medium-sized. The chain employs TRBV28 and TRBJ2-5; no clear D. This CDR3 spans 11 amino acids. Germline assignment: CDR1 MDHEN and CDR2 SYDVKM. Trimming took 5 bases from V and 3 from J, leaving 4 bases between them. CDR3 region: CASSRKETQYF. The CDR3, as DNA: TGTGCCAGCAGTAGAAAAGAGACCCAGTACTTC.

This clonotype was recorded at least ten times. V is TRBV27 and J is TRBJ2-5; 11 bases match TRBD1. Germline V gene data show CDR1 as MNHEY and CDR2 as SMNVEV (reference sequence). The V segment lost 6 bases and the J segment 4 bases; nucleotides outside the gene matches: 7. This CDR3 spans 15 amino acids. The CDR3 DNA follows: TGTGCCAGCAGACTCGCCGGGACAGGGGGAGAGACCCAGTACTTC. Protein product: CASRLAGTGGETQYF.

With respect to this clonotype: A much larger clone sits a single nucleotide away, making a read error possible. The chain joins TRBV4-3 to TRBJ2-1, with unresolved D. Germline CDR1 and CDR2: LGHNA and YSLEER. This CDR3 spans 11 amino acids. CDR3 bases: TGCGCCATCAGCCAAGATCGAGAGCAGTTCTTC. Translating it yields CAISQDREQFF.

This clonotype was seen repeatedly, ten times or more. The chain links TRBV19 to TRBJ1-1; tentatively, D is TRBD1 (6 bases). The V end lost 1 base, the J end lost 6 bases, and 15 bases lay between the germline ends. CDR1 is LNHDA, CDR2 SQIVND, per germline (reference sequence). The CDR3 runs to 15 residues. CDR3 DNA: TGTGCCAGTAGTATAGGGGCGGGGGCGGGCGCTGAAGCTTTCTTT. It yields the protein CASSIGAGAGAEAFF.

This clonotype occurred many times. The chain links TRBV7-2 to TRBJ1-1; perhaps TRBD1 as D (5 bases). The CDR3 extends over 16 amino acids. In germline, CDR1 is SGHTA, CDR2 FQGNSA. Trimming shortened V by 2 bases and J by 4 bases, and 17 bases separated the two germline ends. CDR3 residues: CASSLPGRGGGTEAFF. In nucleotides, the CDR3 is TGTGCCAGCAGCTTACCCGGCCGGGGGGGGGGCACTGAAGCTTTCTTT.

In this sample, this clonotype is medium-sized (0.01 to 0.1%). The gene calls are TRBV6-2 or TRBV6-3 and TRBJ1-1, with D maybe TRBD1 (6 bases). CDR1 MNHEY and CDR2 SVGEGT come from the germline V gene. The CDR3 sequence is 13 residues long. The ends were cut back, 5 bases at V and 8 bases at J, with 15 bases in the middle. The CDR3 bases are TGTGCCAGCAGTCCCAGGGGCGGATCCGAAGCTTTCTTT. It translates to CASSPRGGSEAFF.

This clonotype was counted at least ten times. The V gene is TRBV3-1, the J gene TRBJ2-2; D unclear. The V and J ends lost 11 bases and 5 bases respectively, with 3 bases between them. Germline V lookup: CDR1 LGHDT, CDR2 YNNKEL (reference sequence). The CDR3 totals 9 residues. This CDR3 is CAHTGELFF. In nucleotides, the CDR3 is TGTGCCCATACCGGGGAGCTGTTTTTT. Together with reference TRBV3-1 and TRBJ2-2, the CDR3 gives the full variable domain: DTAVSQTPKYLVTQMGNDKSIKCEQNLGHDTMYWYKQDSKKFLKIMFSYNNKELIINETVPNRFSPKSPDKAHLNLHINSLELGDSAVYFCAHTGELFFGEGSRLTVL.

This clonotype was counted at least ten times. The genes are TRBV4-2 and TRBJ2-3, with TRBD2 matching 8 bases. The CDR3 is 17 residues long. Germline trimming cut 1 base from V and 4 bases from J; bases unmatched to any gene: 10. Looked up from germline, CDR1 is LGHNA and CDR2 is YNFKEQ. CDR3: CASSQVISSGMSDTQYF. The CDR3 DNA sequence: TGTGCCAGCAGCCAAGTGATCAGTAGCGGGATGTCAGATACGCAGTATTTT.

By proportion, this clonotype is medium-sized. The chain recombines TRBV27 with TRBJ2-2; TRBD2 is a possible D gene (7 bases). The CDR3 loop spans 15 amino acids. Trimming shortened V by 8 bases and J by 7 bases, and 20 bases separated the two germline ends. Germline V gene data show CDR1 as MNHEY and CDR2 as SMNVEV (reference sequence). Written as DNA, the CDR3 is TGTGCCAGCGGGGGCGGGGGTGCGCAGCACGGGGAGCTGTTTTTT. Its translation is CASGGGGAQHGELFF.

J is TRBJ2-7 and V is TRBV5-1; TRBD1 matches 7 bases. With V trimmed by 4 bases and J by 1 base, 5 bases remained unmatched. The germline V gene encodes CDR1 SGHRS and CDR2 YFSETQ. CDR3 length: 14 amino acids. The CDR3 protein is CASSPQGLSYEQYF. In DNA, the CDR3 is TGCGCCAGCAGCCCACAGGGGTTGTCCTACGAGCAGTACTTC.

About this clonotype: This could be a read error, since a much larger clone is one nucleotide away. The chain couples TRBV7-9 to TRBJ2-7; a possible D gene is TRBD1 (5 bases). V was clipped by 4 bases and J by 7 bases, with 23 bases between them. CDR3 size: 16 residues. The germline V gene has CDR1 SEHNR and CDR2 FQNEAQ (reference sequence). The CDR3 DNA sequence: TGTGCCAGCAGCTCCGGCCACAGGATTCCCTACAATGAGCAGTACTTC. The encoded protein is CASSSGHRIPYNEQYF.

This clonotype showed up just once. The rearrangement uses TRBV28 and TRBJ1-1; 7 positions agree with TRBD1. CDR1 and CDR2 (germline): MDHEN, SYDVKM. V was pared by 10 bases and J by 11 bases, with 16 bases of the junction left unmatched. The CDR3 is made up of 13 amino acids. This chain's CDR3 is CAINLSGDSAAFF. CDR3 nucleotide sequence: TGTGCCATCAACCTTTCCGGGGACAGCGCGGCTTTCTTT.

The rearrangement links TRBV6-2 or TRBV6-3 to TRBJ2-1; 8 bases match TRBD1. Germline V gene lookup returns CDR1 MNHEY and CDR2 SVGEGT. The junction had 14 bases not matched to a gene; V was cut back by 6 bases and J by 1 base. The CDR3 sequence is 18 residues long. This CDR3 is CASSRNRGTGISYNEQFF. CDR3 coding DNA: TGTGCCAGCAGCCGGAATAGAGGGACAGGAATTTCCTACAATGAGCAGTTCTTC.

This clonotype has a count of ten or more. The V gene is TRBV28, the J gene TRBJ2-5; D may be TRBD1 or TRBD2 (5 bases each). Trimming stripped 6 bases from V and 4 bases from J, with 21 bases between. Germline-derived CDR1 and CDR2 are MDHEN and SYDVKM. The CDR3 loop spans 16 amino acids. CDR3 sequence: CASRINPGHGGETQYF. Here the CDR3 DNA reads TGTGCCAGCAGGATTAATCCAGGCCATGGGGGAGAGACCCAGTACTTC.

Ten or more counts support this clonotype. This sequence joins TRBV7-8 and TRBJ1-5; a weak D match, TRBD1 (6 bases). CDR1 SGHVS and CDR2 FQNEAQ come from the germline V gene. V lost 5 bases and J 2 bases, leaving 13 bases between the germline ends. CDR3 length: 15 amino acids. CDR3 DNA sequence: TGTGCCAGCAGCCTTCAGGGGTTCCGCAATCAGCCCCAGCATTTT. The encoded protein is CASSLQGFRNQPQHF.

The chain couples TRBV7-6 to TRBJ2-2; 15 bases map to TRBD2. The CDR3 has 18 residues. Germline CDR1 reads SGHVS; CDR2 reads FNYEAQ. J was trimmed by 1 base and V by 5 bases; bases with no gene match: 5. In DNA, the CDR3 is TGTGCCAGCAGCGTGGGACTAGCGGGAGGCCTGAACACCGGGGAGCTGTTTTTT. This gives the protein CASSVGLAGGLNTGELFF.

This clonotype occurred many times. V gene TRBV7-8 combines with J gene TRBJ2-3, with TRBD1 matching 8 bases. Germline-derived CDR1 and CDR2 are SGHVS and FQNEAQ. This CDR3 has 14 residues. The trim removed 1 base at V and 10 bases at J, leaving 7 bases unmatched. In nucleotides, the CDR3 is TGTGCCAGCAGCTTAGGAGACAGGGGAGGTCCGCAGTATTTT. Residues: CASSLGDRGGPQYF.

In this sample, this clonotype is medium-sized. V gene TRBV6-5 combines with J gene TRBJ1-6, with no clear D. The CDR3 consists of 12 residues. With 4 bases removed from V and 5 bases from J, the gap between germline ends came to 3 bases. CDR1 MNHEY and CDR2 SVGAGI come from the germline V gene. The CDR3 region has the DNA TGTGCCAGCAGTTCGAATAATTCACCCCTCCACTTT. Protein sequence: CASSSNNSPLHF.

In this sample, this clonotype turned up many times. This sequence joins TRBV20-1 and TRBJ2-7; maybe TRBD1 (7 bases). V was trimmed by 1 base and J by 0 bases, leaving 10 bases between them. The length of the CDR3 is 14 residues. The germline V gene has CDR1 DFQATT and CDR2 SNEGSKA (reference sequence). CDR3 DNA: TGCAGTGCTAGAGGCGGGACAGACTCCTACGAGCAGTACTTC. This gives the protein CSARGGTDSYEQYF.

The V gene is TRBV6-1, the J gene TRBJ2-7; a weak D match, TRBD2 (5 bases). The CDR3 covers 14 residues. Trimming cost V 10 bases and J 4 bases, with 20 bases left between them. Germline V gives CDR1 MNHNS, CDR2 SASEGT. The CDR3 DNA reads as TGTGCCATCGGCCAACTAGTCCTGGGGTACGAGCAGTACTTC. Encoded protein: CAIGQLVLGYEQYF.

The V and J genes are TRBV6-1 and TRBJ1-2, with D possibly TRBD1 on 5 matching bases. This CDR3 contains 15 residues. The germline gives CDR1 MNHNS, CDR2 SASEGT. V shed 10 bases and J shed 4 bases, with 22 bases lying between them. CDR3 sequence reads: CAISSRQGAFYGYTF. The CDR3 DNA reads as TGTGCCATCAGCTCACGTCAGGGAGCCTTCTATGGCTACACCTTC.

This clonotype showed up many times. The chain links TRBV12-3 or TRBV12-4 to TRBJ1-4; D unclear. The CDR3 sequence is 14 residues long. V was shortened by 5 bases and J by 0 bases, with 7 bases between the two germline ends. This CDR3 reads CASSPRATNEKLFF. In DNA, the CDR3 is TGTGCCAGCAGTCCCCGTGCAACTAATGAAAAACTGTTTTTT.

This clonotype appeared many times. The V gene is TRBV10-2, the J gene TRBJ2-7; D possibly corresponds to TRBD1 (6 bases). Between the trimmed V and J ends, which lost 0 bases and 2 bases, there was a span of 8 bases. CDR1 and CDR2 from the germline V gene are WSHSY and SAAADI. There are 14 residues in the CDR3. CDR3 sequence: CASSESTGTYEQYF. The CDR3 region has the DNA TGCGCCAGCAGTGAGTCGACAGGAACCTACGAGCAGTACTTC.

The rearrangement uses TRBV24-1 and TRBJ2-2; perhaps TRBD1 as D (5 bases). V gave up 5 bases and J gave up 4 bases, with 7 bases separating them. Germline CDR1 KGHDR, CDR2 SFDVKD. The CDR3 is 13 residues long. The CDR3 here is CATSVRVTGELFF. DNA for the CDR3: TGTGCCACCAGTGTCAGGGTCACCGGGGAGCTGTTTTTT.

In its sample, this clonotype ranks as medium-sized. The chain uses TRBV13 and TRBJ2-7, with 8 positions matching TRBD2. In germline, CDR1 is PRHDT, CDR2 FYEKMQ (reference sequence). The CDR3 is 15 amino acids. V was clipped by 4 bases and J by 7 bases; unmatched bases: 12. This CDR3 is CASSSSGAGVREQYF. The CDR3, as DNA: TGTGCCAGCAGCTCCTCAGGAGCGGGAGTGAGGGAGCAGTACTTC.

The sample holds many counts of this clonotype. The chain carries TRBV11-3 and TRBJ2-5, with a tentative D call TRBD1 (5 bases). The CDR3 sequence is 16 residues long. Germline values: CDR1 SGHNT, CDR2 YENEEA. Trimming cost V 1 base and J 5 bases, with 17 bases left between them. The CDR3 here is CASSLGFRQSGETQYF. The CDR3 DNA reads as TGTGCCAGCAGCTTAGGTTTCAGACAGTCCGGGGAGACCCAGTACTTC.

This clonotype was seen ten or more times. This rearrangement joins TRBV6-1 to TRBJ1-2; 7 nucleotides agree with TRBD1. CDR3 size: 13 residues. Per the germline V gene, CDR1 is MNHNS and CDR2 is SASEGT. V dropped 5 bases and J dropped 8; count of bases not matched to a gene: 8. The CDR3 nucleotides read TGTGCCAGCAGTACCAGGACAGGAGAAGGCTACACCTTC. Its translation is CASSTRTGEGYTF.

In its sample, this clonotype was seen many times. The gene calls are TRBV20-1 and TRBJ2-1; D possibly matches TRBD1 or TRBD2 (5 bases each). The germline gives CDR1 DFQATT, CDR2 SNEGSKA (reference sequence). This CDR3 is built from 19 residues. The germline V and J ends were trimmed by 0 bases and 1 base, with 22 bases remaining between them. The CDR3 here is CSARDQFNLRGRSYNEQFF. Written as DNA, the CDR3 is TGCAGTGCTAGAGATCAGTTTAATTTGAGGGGTAGGTCCTACAATGAGCAGTTCTTC.